A selection of T cell receptor beta chains follows, all from one sample in a study of monozygotic twins with inflammatory bowel disease. TCRdb re-called the 5' RACE reads and gives one entry per CDR3 protein, without DNA. Recorded here are some 450,000 distinct CDR3 sequences; the top ten clones represent roughly 2.3%. The sequenced sample was blood. All receptors come from a human donor with ulcerative colitis or Crohn's disease, or a healthy co-twin of an affected twin (not recorded which). Both conserved end residues are part of each CDR3.

j_gene: TRBJ2-3; v_gene: TRBV27; CDR3aa: CASRSLAGRTDTQYF
j_gene: TRBJ2-1; v_gene: TRBV29-1; CDR3aa: CSVGSGSSYNEQFF
j_gene: TRBJ1-2; v_gene: TRBV19; CDR3aa: CASSKTGTYGYTF
j_gene: TRBJ2-1; v_gene: TRBV19; CDR3aa: CASSTEGASYNEQFF
j_gene: TRBJ2-3; v_gene: TRBV9; CDR3aa: CASSVDSGRLQTQYF
j_gene: TRBJ2-2; v_gene: TRBV11-2; CDR3aa: CASSFPDRGELFF
j_gene: TRBJ2-2; v_gene: TRBV5-1; CDR3aa: CASSWGDSNTGELFF
j_gene: TRBJ2-1; v_gene: TRBV5-1; CDR3aa: CASSLTDRGNEQFF
j_gene: TRBJ2-1; v_gene: TRBV20-1; CDR3aa: CSANPPGFSEQFF
j_gene: TRBJ2-6; v_gene: TRBV27; CDR3aa: CASSGSSGANVLTF
j_gene: TRBJ2-5; v_gene: TRBV5-1; CDR3aa: CASSKSGTYQETQYF
j_gene: TRBJ2-1; v_gene: TRBV7-9; CDR3aa: CASSLAGGVGYNEQFF
j_gene: TRBJ2-4; v_gene: TRBV18; CDR3aa: CASSPPEGGNIQYF